The 19 T cell receptor beta chains reported below all come from one sample, sequenced in a study of shared clonotypes between healthy human individuals. Generated by immunoSEQ multiplex PCR, the TCRdb table keeps only in-frame clones and is missing some. The data show over 2,000,000 clones, just under 95% seen once. Positively selected for CCR7, the CD45RO-negative cells used as naive CD8 cells excluded terminally differentiated effector memory CD45RA+ cells. Sequenced sample: naive CD8+ T cells from PBMCs. Every receptor here comes from a man between 18 and 29 years old in good health. Some clones in this sample may be carry-over from other donors' samples.

V is TRBV2 and J is TRBJ2-7; D could derive from TRBD1 or TRBD2 (5 bases each). Deletions cut 10 bases from V and 2 bases from J, with 12 bases between. The CDR3 contains 12 residues. Germline loops: CDR1 SNHLY, CDR2 FYNNEI. In nucleotides, the CDR3 is TGTGCCACGAGGGACGCCACCTACGAGCAGTACTTC. Encoded protein: CATRDATYEQYF.

This chain's CDR3 is CASSPPAGAGGPADTQYF. In DNA, the CDR3 is TGTGCCAGCAGCCCCCCGGCGGGAGCGGGAGGGCCGGCAGATACGCAGTATTTT. This chain uses TRBV9 with TRBJ2-3, with 10 bases identical to TRBD2. V lost 4 bases to trimming and J lost 4 bases; unmatched junction nucleotides: 15. The CDR3 has 18 amino acids. Germline V gene sequence: CDR1 SGDLS, CDR2 YYNGEE.

The chain has TRBV9 and TRBJ1-4; D is possibly TRBD1 (6 bases). This CDR3 comprises 16 residues. Germline CDR1 and CDR2: SGDLS and YYNGEE. Trimming removed 0 bases at V and 6 bases at J, with 15 bases between. The CDR3 DNA sequence: TGTGCCAGCAGCGTAGGAGCGGGGGGCGCATATGAAAAACTGTTTTTT. This encodes CASSVGAGGAYEKLFF.

This rearrangement joins TRBV11-1 to TRBJ2-5; D perhaps matches TRBD2 (6 bases). From germline, CDR1 is SGHAT and CDR2 FQDESV (reference sequence). CDR3 length equals 16 residues. Deletions cut 5 bases from V and 1 base from J, with 17 bases between. The chain's CDR3 is CASSPLGSTIQETQYF. The DNA for the CDR3 is TGTGCCAGCAGCCCCCTCGGGAGCACTATCCAAGAGACCCAGTACTTC.

The genes are TRBV7-9 and TRBJ2-6; D tentatively reads TRBD1 or TRBD2 (5 bases each). Trimming shortened V by 5 bases and J by 0 bases, and 11 bases separated the two germline ends. CDR1 and CDR2 from the germline V gene are SEHNR and FQNEAQ (reference sequence). The CDR3 has 16 amino acids. The CDR3 is CASSTGPSSGANVLTF. CDR3 sequence (DNA): TGTGCCAGCAGCACGGGACCCAGCTCTGGGGCCAACGTCCTGACTTTC.

The rearrangement uses TRBV2 and TRBJ1-2; weak D call: TRBD1 (5 bases). V was cut by 6 bases and J by 0 bases, with 14 bases left in between. The CDR3 runs 15 residues. Germline lookup yields CDR1 SNHLY and CDR2 FYNNEI. The CDR3: CASRATGHTNYGYTF. Written as DNA, the CDR3 is TGTGCCAGCAGGGCAACTGGACACACTAACTATGGCTACACCTTC. The full variable domain, rest sourced from reference TRBV2 and TRBJ1-2, is EPEVTQTPSHQVTQMGQEVILRCVPISNHLYFYWYRQILGQKVEFLVSFYNNEISEKSEIFDDQFSVERPDGSNFTLKIRSTKLEDSAMYFCASRATGHTNYGYTFGSGTRLTVV.

This chain connects TRBV4-1 to TRBJ2-3; D unclear. The CDR3 consists of 15 residues. Trimming took off 0 bases at V and 2 bases at J, with 9 bases between the two ends. Germline assignment: CDR1 MGHRA and CDR2 YSYEKL. CDR3 region: CASSQDARNTDTQYF. The CDR3 nucleotides are TGCGCCAGCAGCCAAGACGCCAGGAACACAGATACGCAGTATTTT.

The genes are TRBV13 and TRBJ2-3; 8 bases fit TRBD1. The germline gives CDR1 PRHDT, CDR2 FYEKMQ (reference sequence). The CDR3 runs 17 residues. The ends lost 5 bases at V and 4 bases at J; junction bases unmatched: 14. CDR3 nucleotide sequence: TGTGCCAGCAGCGCCTTCTATGGACAGGGCAGCCCAGATACGCAGTATTTT. Translation: CASSAFYGQGSPDTQYF.

The chain uses TRBV4-3 and TRBJ2-7; a possible D gene is TRBD1 (6 bases). Germline V CDR1 and CDR2: LGHNA, YSLEER. The CDR3 totals 14 residues. Between the trimmed V and J ends, which lost 0 bases and 5 bases, there was a span of 11 bases. CDR3: CASSQDRGQHEQYF. The CDR3 DNA reads TGCGCCAGCAGCCAAGACCGCGGACAGCACGAGCAGTACTTC.

As concerns this clone: Other DNA variants within this sample encode the same CDR3. This sequence joins TRBV6-5 and TRBJ2-7; 9 bases match TRBD1. J was trimmed by 2 bases and V by 2 bases; bases with no gene match: 1. The CDR3 is 14 residues long. In germline, CDR1 is MNHEY, CDR2 SVGAGI. The CDR3 DNA reads TGTGCCAGCAGTTACGGACAGGGGACCTACGAGCAGTACTTC. Protein: CASSYGQGTYEQYF.

This sequence joins TRBV6-1 and TRBJ1-1; a possible D gene is TRBD1 (6 bases). Trimming took 4 bases from V and 1 from J, leaving 10 bases between them. The CDR3 consists of 14 residues. Germline CDR1 and CDR2: MNHNS and SASEGT. The CDR3 protein is CASSGDITNTEAFF. Written as DNA, the CDR3 is TGTGCCAGCAGTGGGGACATTACGAACACTGAAGCTTTCTTT.

The chain uses TRBV6-5 and TRBJ2-1; D unresolved. The V gene lost 0 bases and the J gene lost 6 bases, with 12 bases spanning the gap. The length of the CDR3 is 15 residues. Looked up from germline, CDR1 is MNHEY and CDR2 is SVGAGI. The CDR3 nucleotides read TGTGCCAGCAGTTACTCGATCGGACCGGTCAATGAGCAGTTCTTC. Protein: CASSYSIGPVNEQFF.

The sample holds a few counts of this clone. The chain recombines TRBV19 with TRBJ1-5, with D uncertain. Germline loops: CDR1 LNHDA, CDR2 SQIVND (reference sequence). The CDR3 consists of 14 residues. V lost 6 bases, J lost 4 bases, and 13 bases lay in between. CDR3 amino acids: CASSLVTLNQPQHF. Written as DNA, the CDR3 is TGTGCCAGTAGCTTGGTTACCCTTAATCAGCCCCAGCATTTT.

The rearrangement uses TRBV7-6 and TRBJ2-7, with TRBD2 as a possible D gene (6 bases). The germline CDR1 and CDR2 sequences are SGHVS and FNYEAQ. The CDR3 length is 16 residues. The V end lost 1 base, the J end lost 2 bases, and 15 bases lay between the germline ends. The CDR3 DNA is TGTGCCAGCAGCTTAGATCGGGAGAGGACGACCTACGAGCAGTACTTC. This codes for CASSLDRERTTYEQYF.

The chain recombines TRBV4-1 with TRBJ2-2, with D hard to call. The CDR3 runs to 14 residues. The V end was cut by 4 bases, the J end by 2 bases, with 8 bases between. Germline V CDR1 and CDR2: MGHRA, YSYEKL. The CDR3 loop reads CASSPRYNTGELFF. The CDR3 DNA sequence: TGCGCCAGCAGCCCCCGGTATAACACCGGGGAGCTGTTTTTT.

This chain uses TRBV25-1 with TRBJ1-4; no clear D gene. The length of the CDR3 is 16 residues. V lost 2 bases to trimming and J lost 2 bases, with 12 bases between them. Germline CDR1 is MGHDK and CDR2 is SYGVNS. The CDR3 region has the DNA TGTGCCAGCAGTGAAGGAGTCTGGTATACTAATGAAAAACTGTTTTTT. Protein sequence: CASSEGVWYTNEKLFF.

This clone was seen just once. J is TRBJ2-7 and V is TRBV6-5, with D maybe TRBD2 (6 bases). The germline gives CDR1 MNHEY, CDR2 SVGAGI. Trimming shortened V by 4 bases and J by 3 bases, and 19 bases separated the two germline ends. The CDR3 spans 16 residues. The CDR3 nucleotides read TGTGCCAGCAGTTCTCAAGGGGCTTTAGCGGACTACGAGCAGTACTTC. The encoded protein is CASSSQGALADYEQYF.

In DNA form, the CDR3 reads TGTGCCAGCAGCTTGGCAGCCTCCTACGAGCAGTACTTC. Residues: CASSLAASYEQYF. The V and J genes are TRBV5-6 and TRBJ2-7; D not certain. The germline V gene encodes CDR1 SGHDT and CDR2 YYEEEE. This CDR3 has 13 residues. V lost 0 bases and J lost 0, with 4 bases in between.

The chain is built from TRBV6-6 and TRBJ1-5; no definite D call. CDR3 size: 16 residues. CDR1 and CDR2 from the germline V gene are MNHNY and SVGAGI (reference sequence). V lost 2 bases and J lost 0, with 11 bases in between. CDR3 in amino acids: CASSYGAVGSNQPQHF. The CDR3 DNA sequence: TGTGCCAGCAGTTACGGCGCGGTGGGTAGCAATCAGCCCCAGCATTTT.